This T cell receptor (beta chain) is from a study of blood T cells in healthy people across ages. A second PCR of about 7 to 11 cycles used a sample-barcoded 5' primer and a J-beta primer mix. One entry per CDR3 protein results from TCRdb running MiXCR on the 5' RACE reads. This table holds over 500,000 distinct CDR3 sequences, about 27% found once. V gave up 6 bases and J gave up 5 bases, with 16 bases separating them. The CDR3 spans 14 residues. Germline CDR1 MNHNS, CDR2 SASEGT. The same data also went into a second study, on T cells of mothers and their children.

The sequenced sample consisted of blood. The source of this sequence is a boy between 2 and 15 years old in good health. The chain has TRBV6-1 and TRBJ2-5; D perhaps matches TRBD1 (6 bases). CDR3 sequence reads: CASSSRQVWETQYF. The CDR3 DNA reads TGTGCCAGCAGCAGCCGACAGGTCTGGGAGACCCAGTACTTC.